Listed here are 32 T cell receptor beta chains from one sample, sequenced in a study of cytomegalovirus exposure and HLA in healthy donors. The PCR was carried out with 60 Vbeta primers and 13 Jbeta primers. Clones were read by immunoSEQ multiplex PCR, and TCRdb kept only the in-frame ones, dropping some. The sample contains fewer than 110,000 clones, 76% of which appear only once. The sample was PBMCs. These receptors came from a man aged 18 to 30 in good health and CMV-seronegative.

The genes are TRBV25-1 and TRBJ1-1; the match to TRBD1 covers 9 bases. The J segment lost 4 bases and the V segment lost 6 bases, leaving 6 bases of the junction unmatched. The CDR3 runs to 14 residues. CDR1 is MGHDK and CDR2 is SYGVNS in the germline V gene. CDR3 amino acids: CASRKQGATTEAFF. DNA for the CDR3: TGTGCCAGCAGGAAACAGGGGGCGACCACTGAAGCTTTCTTT.

This clone was found a few times. The chain couples TRBV6-5 to TRBJ1-1, with no clear D. Germline V gives CDR1 MNHEY, CDR2 SVGAGI. V lost 0 bases and J 5 bases, leaving 10 bases between the germline ends. The CDR3 loop spans 14 amino acids. Here the CDR3 reads CASSYSRGRTEAFF. For the CDR3, the DNA is TGTGCCAGCAGTTACTCGAGAGGGCGGACTGAAGCTTTCTTT.

The J gene is TRBJ1-2, the V gene TRBV19; no firm D call. Per the germline V gene, CDR1 is LNHDA and CDR2 is SQIVND (reference sequence). The CDR3 length is 13 residues. V lost 3 bases, J lost 0 bases, and 5 bases lay in between. The DNA for the CDR3 is TGTGCCAGTAGTATTCGGGCTAACTATGGCTACACCTTC. Translated: CASSIRANYGYTF. The full variable domain, completed using reference TRBV19 and TRBJ1-2, is DGGITQSPKYLFRKEGQNVTLSCEQNLNHDAMYWYRQDPGQGLRLIYYSQIVNDFQKGDIAEGYSVSREKKESFPLTVTSAQKNPTAFYLCASSIRANYGYTFGSGTRLTVV.

This clone came up a few times. This chain uses TRBV5-4 with TRBJ1-2, with D unresolved. The CDR3 runs to 13 residues. V gave up 2 bases and J gave up 8 bases, with 13 bases separating them. Germline V CDR1 and CDR2: SGHNT, YYREEE (reference sequence). CDR3 sequence reads: CASSFGMETGYTF. Written as DNA, the CDR3 is TGTGCCAGCAGCTTTGGAATGGAGACGGGCTACACCTTC.

V gene TRBV5-4 combines with J gene TRBJ2-2, with 7 positions matching TRBD1. This CDR3 is built from 14 residues. Per the germline V gene, CDR1 is SGHNT and CDR2 is YYREEE (reference sequence). Unmatched junction bases numbered 4, after V lost 4 bases and J lost 4 bases. CDR3 nucleotides: TGTGCCAGCAGCCAGGGGGTGGGCACCGGGGAGCTGTTTTTT. Protein product: CASSQGVGTGELFF. Filled out from reference TRBV5-4 and TRBJ2-2, the complete variable domain reads ETGVTQSPTHLIKTRGQQVTLRCSSQSGHNTVSWYQQALGQGPQFIFQYYREEENGRGNFPPRFSGLQFPNYSSELNVNALELDDSALYLCASSQGVGTGELFFGEGSRLTVL.

V and J are TRBV13 and TRBJ1-6, with D maybe TRBD1 (6 bases). There are 16 residues in the CDR3. Looked up from germline, CDR1 is PRHDT and CDR2 is FYEKMQ (reference sequence). Trimming stripped 1 base from V and 1 base from J, with 8 bases between. In DNA form, the CDR3 reads TGTGCCAGCAGCTTAGACAGGGCTTCCTATAATTCACCCCTCCACTTT. Its translation is CASSLDRASYNSPLHF. The full variable domain, completed using reference TRBV13 and TRBJ1-6, is AAGVIQSPRHLIKEKRETATLKCYPIPRHDTVYWYQQGPGQDPQFLISFYEKMQSDKGSIPDRFSAQQFSDYHSELNMSSLELGDSALYFCASSLDRASYNSPLHFGNGTRLTVT.

CDR3 DNA sequence: TGTGCCAGCAGCTTAGCTGAGGGCTCTCCAGAAGCTTTCTTT. Translation gives CASSLAEGSPEAFF. The chain uses TRBV7-9 and TRBJ1-1; D uncertain. The germline CDR1 and CDR2 sequences are SEHNR and FQNEAQ (reference sequence). Trimming shortened V by 0 bases and J by 8 bases, and 13 bases separated the two germline ends. The CDR3 spans 14 residues.

This chain connects TRBV6-4 to TRBJ2-3; possibly TRBD2 for D (7 bases). Looked up from germline, CDR1 is MRHNA and CDR2 is SNTAGT. V was cut by 3 bases and J by 0 bases, with 16 bases left in between. The CDR3 sequence is 17 residues long. Written as DNA, the CDR3 is TGTGCCAGCAGTGAGTTCGGCGGGGGCACTAGCACAGATACGCAGTATTTT. Protein sequence: CASSEFGGGTSTDTQYF.

This clone was observed once. The chain employs TRBV5-4 and TRBJ1-2; no reliable D call. Germline lookup yields CDR1 SGHNT and CDR2 YYREEE (reference sequence). Trimming shortened V by 0 bases and J by 3 bases, and 9 bases separated the two germline ends. This CDR3 is 14 amino acids long. The CDR3 DNA reads as TGTGCCAGCAGCTTGGGCAGGTTGGACTATGGCTACACCTTC. It codes for CASSLGRLDYGYTF.

The CDR3 protein is CASSSGTQNSPLHF. CDR3 DNA: TGTGCCAGCAGTTCCGGGACACAGAATTCACCCCTCCACTTT. V is TRBV28 and J is TRBJ1-6; weak D call: TRBD1 (6 bases). This CDR3 is 14 amino acids long. The V gene lost 4 bases and the J gene lost 7 bases, with 11 bases spanning the gap. From germline, CDR1 is MDHEN and CDR2 SYDVKM. The complete variable domain, with remaining parts taken from reference TRBV28 and TRBJ1-6, reads DVKVTQSSRYLVKRTGEKVFLECVQDMDHENMFWYRQDPGLGLRLIYFSYDVKMKEKGDIPEGYSVSREKKERFSLILESASTNQTSMYLCASSSGTQNSPLHFGNGTRLTVT.

The V gene is TRBV6-5, the J gene TRBJ1-5; the D gene is possibly TRBD1 (6 bases). The germline V and J ends were trimmed by 5 bases and 9 bases, with 20 bases remaining between them. In germline, CDR1 is MNHEY, CDR2 SVGAGI. CDR3 length: 15 amino acids. CDR3 region: CASSSSDSFRTPQHF. The CDR3 DNA reads TGTGCCAGCAGTAGCTCGGACAGCTTCAGAACGCCCCAGCATTTT.

On this clone: Germline is not matched at one junction end, which may reflect a read error. The genes are TRBV11-2 and TRBJ1-4, with D perhaps TRBD1 (6 bases). Germline assignment: CDR1 SGHAT and CDR2 FQNNGV. The length of the CDR3 is 12 residues. The CDR3 bases are TGTGCCAGCAGCCCGATACACAGGGACCCCGTTTTT. Protein: CASSPIHRDPVF. The full variable domain, with the rest looked up from reference TRBV11-2 and TRBJ1-4, is EAGVAQSPRYKIIEKRQSVAFWCNPISGHATLYWYQQILGQGPKLLIQFQNNGVVDDSQLPKDRFSAERLKGVDSTLKIQPAKLEDSAVYLCASSPIHRDPVFGSGTQLSVL.

This clone came up a few times. The chain combines TRBV5-4 with TRBJ2-1, with a tentative D call TRBD1 (6 bases). Germline loops: CDR1 SGHNT, CDR2 YYREEE (reference sequence). The CDR3 is 16 residues long. V lost 0 bases and J lost 6, with 16 bases in between. The CDR3 DNA reads TGTGCCAGCAGCTTGGGGGGGCAGGGCGGCTCCAATGAGCAGTTCTTC. Its protein is CASSLGGQGGSNEQFF.

The chain has TRBV5-5 and TRBJ2-2, with a tentative D call TRBD2 (7 bases). The CDR3 covers 18 residues. Looked up from germline, CDR1 is SGHKS and CDR2 is YYEKEE (reference sequence). Trimming took off 4 bases at V and 5 bases at J, with 24 bases between the two ends. The CDR3 DNA is TGTGCCAGCAGCATGGGGGTGGCGGCGGGGGCTAATACCGGGGAGCTGTTTTTT. It translates to CASSMGVAAGANTGELFF.

This clone was seen at least ten times. The CDR3 DNA sequence: TGTGCCAGCAGTCCCCAGGGTCAGGACACCATATATTTT. It specifies CASSPQGQDTIYF. The chain couples TRBV28 to TRBJ1-3; a weak D match, TRBD1 (5 bases). This CDR3 has 13 amino acids. With 5 bases removed from V and 8 bases from J, the gap between germline ends came to 13 bases. The germline V gene encodes CDR1 MDHEN and CDR2 SYDVKM.

J is TRBJ2-6 and V is TRBV7-7; TRBD1 aligns across 9 bases. CDR3 length equals 17 residues. Germline V gene data show CDR1 as SSHAT and CDR2 as FNYEAQ (reference sequence). Trimming cost V 3 bases and J 0 bases; bases outside gene matches: 3. CDR3 protein: CASSFGQGNSGANVLTF. The CDR3, as DNA: TGTGCCAGCAGCTTCGGACAGGGGAACTCTGGGGCCAACGTCCTGACTTTC.

V gene TRBV9 combines with J gene TRBJ2-3, with a possible D match to TRBD2 (5 bases). The germline gives CDR1 SGDLS, CDR2 YYNGEE. V gave up 3 bases and J gave up 2 bases, with 13 bases separating them. The CDR3 contains 15 residues. CDR3 region: CASSGLPGSTDTQYF. The CDR3 region has the DNA TGTGCCAGCAGCGGACTCCCGGGGTCCACAGATACGCAGTATTTT.

The V gene is TRBV5-1, the J gene TRBJ1-4; weak D call: TRBD1 (6 bases). The CDR3 is made up of 16 amino acids. V lost 4 bases to trimming and J lost 5 bases, with 18 bases between them. The germline gives CDR1 SGHRS, CDR2 YFSETQ. CDR3: CASSLSGQYSNEKLFF. CDR3 sequence (DNA): TGCGCCAGCAGCCTCTCCGGACAGTACTCGAATGAAAAACTGTTTTTT.

This clone was seen a few times. The V and J genes are TRBV5-1 and TRBJ1-2; D is unclear. The length of the CDR3 is 12 residues. Germline-derived CDR1 and CDR2 are SGHRS and YFSETQ. V was trimmed by 1 base and J by 8 bases, leaving 9 bases between them. The CDR3 DNA reads TGCGCCAGCAGCTTGTGGCAGGAAGGCTACACCTTC. It specifies CASSLWQEGYTF.

The V gene is TRBV27, the J gene TRBJ2-1, with a possible D match to TRBD1 (6 bases). CDR3 length equals 16 residues. V lost 6 bases and J 5 bases, leaving 20 bases between the germline ends. Germline CDR1 and CDR2: MNHEY and SMNVEV (reference sequence). The CDR3 spells CASRPLGAGTNNEQFF. CDR3 in DNA: TGTGCCAGCAGACCTCTGGGGGCAGGGACGAACAATGAGCAGTTCTTC.

The rearrangement joins TRBV25-1 to TRBJ2-3, with D perhaps matching TRBD1 (5 bases). Germline loops: CDR1 MGHDK, CDR2 SYGVNS. Between the trimmed V and J ends, which lost 7 bases and 4 bases, there was a span of 6 bases. This CDR3 region has 11 residues. The CDR3 bases are TGTGCCAGCAAGGGGTCAGATACGCAGTATTTT. It yields the protein CASKGSDTQYF.

The rearrangement uses TRBV4-3 and TRBJ2-2, with D possibly TRBD2 on 6 matching bases. The CDR3 consists of 14 residues. Germline CDR1 and CDR2: LGHNA and YSLEER. V was pared by 2 bases and J by 7 bases, with 11 bases between. The CDR3 DNA reads as TGCGCCAGCAGCCAAAATCAGGGAGGCGGGGAGCTGTTTTTT. Translating gives CASSQNQGGGELFF.

The V gene is TRBV7-2, the J gene TRBJ1-5, with a possible D match to TRBD1 (6 bases). The V gene lost 3 bases and the J gene lost 4 bases, with 13 bases spanning the gap. Germline CDR1 reads SGHTA; CDR2 reads FQGNSA. The CDR3 is made up of 15 amino acids. The DNA for the CDR3 is TGTGCCAGCAGCTTCGTAACAGGGAGTAATCAGCCCCAGCATTTT. This codes for CASSFVTGSNQPQHF.

This clone has only a few counts. The rearrangement joins TRBV4-2 to TRBJ2-1; 8 bases match TRBD2. The CDR3 contains 15 residues. Trimming removed 4 bases from V and 7 bases from J; junction bases left unmatched: 9. CDR1 is LGHNA and CDR2 is YNFKEQ in the germline V gene. The CDR3 here is CASSLGRGDSNEQFF. The CDR3 region has the DNA TGTGCCAGCAGCCTGGGGCGGGGGGACTCAAATGAGCAGTTCTTC.

This chain uses TRBV27 with TRBJ2-2; D might be TRBD2 (6 bases). Between the trimmed V and J ends, which lost 6 bases and 5 bases, there was a span of 13 bases. CDR3 length: 14 amino acids. Germline V gene lookup returns CDR1 MNHEY and CDR2 SMNVEV (reference sequence). DNA for the CDR3: TGTGCCAGCAGCCCCGGGGGTGGAACCGGGGAGCTGTTTTTT. Protein: CASSPGGGTGELFF.

In this sample, this clone turned up once. V usage is TRBV5-6 and J usage is TRBJ1-3, with D unresolved. The CDR3 extends over 14 amino acids. Germline-derived CDR1 and CDR2 are SGHDT and YYEEEE. The V end lost 2 bases, the J end lost 2 bases, and 8 bases lay between the germline ends. The CDR3 spells CASSLRGTGNTIYF. The CDR3 nucleotides are TGTGCCAGCAGCTTACGGGGAACTGGAAACACCATATATTTT.

This CDR3 reads CASSPRLLAGKGTYNEQFF. Written as DNA, the CDR3 is TGTGCCAGCTCACCGCGATTACTAGCGGGGAAAGGGACCTACAATGAGCAGTTCTTC. The chain uses TRBV18 and TRBJ2-1; 10 bases map to TRBD2. The junction had 13 bases not matched to a gene; V was cut back by 3 bases and J by 2 bases. The CDR3 length is 19 residues. CDR1 is KGHSH, CDR2 LQKENI, per germline.

This clone has only a few counts. The V call is TRBV15, the J call TRBJ1-5; 7 nucleotides agree with TRBD1. Germline trimming cut 10 bases from V and 4 bases from J; bases unmatched to any gene: 10. Germline V lookup: CDR1 LNHNV, CDR2 YYDKDF (reference sequence). The CDR3 runs 14 residues. For the CDR3, the DNA is TGTGCCATTGGTTCGGACAGGCGGAATCAGCCCCAGCATTTT. It codes for CAIGSDRRNQPQHF.

The V and J genes are TRBV9 and TRBJ2-1; TRBD1 aligns across 7 bases. The CDR3 runs to 18 residues. Germline V gene sequence: CDR1 SGDLS, CDR2 YYNGEE. Unmatched junction bases numbered 13, after V lost 0 bases and J lost 4 bases. CDR3 in amino acids: CASSVAGQVLPSYNEQFF. The CDR3 region has the DNA TGTGCCAGCAGCGTAGCTGGACAGGTTCTCCCCTCATACAATGAGCAGTTCTTC.

The chain couples TRBV18 to TRBJ1-5, with no clear D. CDR3 length: 15 residues. V was trimmed by 3 bases and J by 1 base, leaving 10 bases between them. Germline CDR1 KGHSH, CDR2 LQKENI. The CDR3 coding sequence is TGTGCCAGCTCACCTGAGGTTGTAAGCAATCAGCCCCAGCATTTT. It yields the protein CASSPEVVSNQPQHF.

The chain is built from TRBV6-1 and TRBJ2-7, with 10 bases that match TRBD1. This CDR3 is 13 amino acids long. Per the germline V gene, CDR1 is MNHNS and CDR2 is SASEGT. Trimming at V came to 6 bases and at J to 5 bases, leaving 4 bases not matched to a gene. DNA for the CDR3: TGTGCCAGCAGCCGGGACAGGGGAGACGAGCAGTACTTC. Translation gives CASSRDRGDEQYF.

The chain is built from TRBV6-5 and TRBJ2-5, with D possibly TRBD2 on 5 matching bases. The DNA end is more similar to TRBJ2-7, so the J call may be wrong. This CDR3 comprises 14 residues. Germline CDR1 MNHEY, CDR2 SVGAGI. The CDR3 DNA reads as TGTGCCAGCAGTTACTCACGGGGAAACTACGAGCAGTACTTC. Translation: CASSYSRGNYEQYF.